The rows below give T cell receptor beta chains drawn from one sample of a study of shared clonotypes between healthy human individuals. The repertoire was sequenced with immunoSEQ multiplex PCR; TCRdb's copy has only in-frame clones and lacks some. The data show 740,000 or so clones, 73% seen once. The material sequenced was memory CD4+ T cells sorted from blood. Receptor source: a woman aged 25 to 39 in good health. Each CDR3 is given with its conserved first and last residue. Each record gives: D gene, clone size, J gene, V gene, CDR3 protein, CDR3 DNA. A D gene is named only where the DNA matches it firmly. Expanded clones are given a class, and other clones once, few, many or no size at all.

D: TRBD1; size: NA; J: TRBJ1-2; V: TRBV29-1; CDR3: CSVALQGNYGYTF; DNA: TGCAGCGTTGCCTTACAGGGGAACTATGGCTACACCTTC
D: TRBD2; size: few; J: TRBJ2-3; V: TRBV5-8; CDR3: CASSLGQTSDVTDTQYF; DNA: TGTGCCAGCAGTTTGGGGCAGACTAGCGATGTCACAGATACGCAGTATTTT
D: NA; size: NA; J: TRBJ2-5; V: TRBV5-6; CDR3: CASSPLGGAQETQYF; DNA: TGTGCCAGCAGCCCCCTAGGGGGAGCTCAAGAGACCCAGTACTTC
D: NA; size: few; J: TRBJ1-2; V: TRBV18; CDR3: CASSPLLGDRYTF; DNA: TGTGCCAGCTCACCACTACTGGGGGACCGCTACACCTTC
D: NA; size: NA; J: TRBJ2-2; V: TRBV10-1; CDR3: CASSRNRGGTGELFF; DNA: TGCGCCAGCAGTCGGAACAGGGGAGGCACCGGGGAGCTGTTTTTT
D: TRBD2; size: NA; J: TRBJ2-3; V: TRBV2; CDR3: CASSGTSGDTQYF; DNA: TGTGCCAGCAGTGGGACTAGCGGAGATACGCAGTATTTT
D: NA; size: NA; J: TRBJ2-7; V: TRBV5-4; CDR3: CASSLPSEYEQYF; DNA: TGTGCCAGCAGCTTGCCTAGCGAATACGAGCAGTACTTC
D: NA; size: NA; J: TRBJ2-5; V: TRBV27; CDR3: CASSLGQGAETQYF; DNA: TGTGCCAGCAGTTTAGGGCAGGGAGCAGAGACCCAGTACTTC
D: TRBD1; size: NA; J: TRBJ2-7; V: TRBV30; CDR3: CAWDRGQYEQYF; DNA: TGTGCCTGGGACAGGGGACAATACGAGCAGTACTTC
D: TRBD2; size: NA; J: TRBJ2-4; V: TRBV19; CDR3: CASRGRSAGVFGAKNIQYF; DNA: TGTGCCAGTAGGGGAAGATCAGCGGGAGTTTTCGGGGCCAAAAACATTCAGTACTTC
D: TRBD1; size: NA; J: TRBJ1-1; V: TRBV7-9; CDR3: CASSLVGRGRHTEAFF; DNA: TGTGCCAGCAGCTTGGTCGGCAGGGGGCGACACACTGAAGCTTTCTTT
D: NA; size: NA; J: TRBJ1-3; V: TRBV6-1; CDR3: CASTNDGGNTIYF; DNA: TGTGCCAGCACTAACGACGGAGGAAACACCATATATTTT
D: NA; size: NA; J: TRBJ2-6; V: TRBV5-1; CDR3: CASSLSLGANVLTF; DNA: TGCGCCAGCAGCTTGTCTCTTGGGGCCAACGTCCTGACTTTC
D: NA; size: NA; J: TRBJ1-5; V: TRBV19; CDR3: CASIPSDYNQPQHF; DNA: TGTGCCAGTATCCCATCTGACTACAATCAGCCCCAGCATTTT
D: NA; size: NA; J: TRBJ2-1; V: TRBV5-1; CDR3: CASSTDRVSYNEQFF; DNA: TGCGCCAGCAGTACGGACAGAGTCTCCTACAATGAGCAGTTCTTC
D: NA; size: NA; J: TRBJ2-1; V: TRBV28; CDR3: CASSLARGYEQFF; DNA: TGTGCCAGCAGTTTAGCTCGCGGCTATGAGCAGTTCTTC
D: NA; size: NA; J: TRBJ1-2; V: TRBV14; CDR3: CASSQLNREAGYTF; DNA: TGTGCCAGCAGCCAACTAAACAGGGAGGCTGGCTACACCTTC
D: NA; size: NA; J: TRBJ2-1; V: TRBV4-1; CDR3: CASTPGVRELSNEQFF; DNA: TGCGCCAGCACCCCAGGGGTCCGGGAACTATCAAATGAGCAGTTCTTC
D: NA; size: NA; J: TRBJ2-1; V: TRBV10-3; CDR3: CAINEGSHNEQFF; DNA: TGTGCCATCAATGAGGGATCCCACAATGAGCAGTTCTTC
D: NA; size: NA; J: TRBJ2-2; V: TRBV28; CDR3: CASSPHPAPGELFF; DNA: TGTGCCAGCAGTCCTCACCCGGCACCTGGGGAGCTGTTTTTT
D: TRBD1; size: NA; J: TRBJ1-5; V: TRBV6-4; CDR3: CASSCGQGKGNQPQHF; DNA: TGTGCCAGCAGTTGTGGACAGGGTAAGGGCAATCAGCCCCAGCATTTT
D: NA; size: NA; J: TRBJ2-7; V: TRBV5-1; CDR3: CASLYGPGSYEQYF; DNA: TGCGCCAGCCTCTACGGACCCGGTTCCTACGAGCAGTACTTC
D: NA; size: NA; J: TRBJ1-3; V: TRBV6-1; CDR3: CASHQPWAGNTIYF; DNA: TGTGCCAGCCACCAACCCTGGGCCGGAAACACCATATATTTT
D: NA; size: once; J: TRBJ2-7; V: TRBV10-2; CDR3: CASKSSQGITYEQYF; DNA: TGCGCCAGCAAGTCTTCGCAGGGAATAACCTACGAGCAGTACTTC
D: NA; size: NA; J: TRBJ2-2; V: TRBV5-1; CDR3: CASSMDWSQVTGELFF; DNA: TGCGCCAGCAGCATGGACTGGTCCCAAGTAACCGGGGAGCTGTTTTTT
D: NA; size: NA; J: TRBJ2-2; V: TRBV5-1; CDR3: CASSLNPSTGELFF; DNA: TGCGCCAGCAGCTTGAATCCGAGCACCGGGGAGCTGTTTTTT
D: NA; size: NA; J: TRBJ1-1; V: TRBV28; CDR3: CASTRGYTNTEAFF; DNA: TGTGCCAGCACGAGAGGGTATACGAACACTGAAGCTTTCTTT
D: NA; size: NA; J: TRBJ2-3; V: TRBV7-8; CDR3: CASSAHRVRGPSTDTQYF; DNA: TGTGCCAGCAGCGCCCACAGGGTGCGGGGGCCGAGCACAGATACGCAGTATTTT
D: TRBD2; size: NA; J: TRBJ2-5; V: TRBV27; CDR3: CASTGREFLETQYF; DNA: TGTGCCTCCACCGGGCGGGAGTTTTTGGAGACCCAGTACTTC
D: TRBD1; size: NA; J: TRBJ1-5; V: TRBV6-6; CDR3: CASRDRNQPQHF; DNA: TGTGCCAGCCGGGACAGGAATCAGCCCCAGCATTTT
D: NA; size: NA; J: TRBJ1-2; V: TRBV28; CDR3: CASRSPGHIDGYTF; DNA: TGTGCCAGCAGGAGTCCCGGACACATCGATGGCTACACCTTC
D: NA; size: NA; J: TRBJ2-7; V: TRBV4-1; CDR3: CASSQDETSYEQYF; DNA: TGCGCCAGCAGCCAAGACGAGACCTCCTACGAGCAGTACTTC
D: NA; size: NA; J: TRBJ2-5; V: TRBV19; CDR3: CASSIPRDGKRETQYF; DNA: TGTGCCAGTAGTATCCCCCGGGACGGGAAGAGGGAGACCCAGTACTTC
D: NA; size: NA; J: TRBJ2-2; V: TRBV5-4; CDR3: CASSLGGRDTGELFF; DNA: TGTGCCAGCAGCTTGGGGGGAAGGGACACCGGGGAGCTGTTTTTT
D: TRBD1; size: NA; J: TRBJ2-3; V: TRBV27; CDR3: CASSQTGFGDTQYF; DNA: TGTGCCAGCAGCCAGACAGGGTTTGGAGATACGCAGTATTTT
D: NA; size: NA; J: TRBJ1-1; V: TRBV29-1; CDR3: CSVVYGPEAFF; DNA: TGCAGCGTTGTATATGGTCCTGAAGCTTTCTTT
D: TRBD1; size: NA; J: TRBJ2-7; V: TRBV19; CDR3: CASSITGTGSIGQYF; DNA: TGTGCCAGTAGTATTACCGGGACAGGGTCAATCGGGCAGTACTTC
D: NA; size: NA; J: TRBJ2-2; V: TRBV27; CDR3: CASSLSGELFF; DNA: TGTGCCAGCAGTTTATCCGGGGAGCTGTTTTTT
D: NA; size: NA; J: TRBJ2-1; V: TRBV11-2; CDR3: CASSSNQLVEQFF; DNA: TGTGCCAGCAGCTCAAACCAGCTCGTGGAGCAGTTCTTC
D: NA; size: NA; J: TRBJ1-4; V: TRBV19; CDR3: CASTDTGARLNEKLFF; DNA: TGTGCCAGTACCGACACCGGGGCCCGACTTAATGAAAAACTGTTTTTT
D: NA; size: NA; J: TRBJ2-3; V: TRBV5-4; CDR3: CASSWTGPLATDTQYF; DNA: TGTGCCAGCAGCTGGACGGGACCTCTGGCCACAGATACGCAGTATTTT
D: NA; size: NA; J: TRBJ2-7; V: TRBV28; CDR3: CASSPSFGGEQYF; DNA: TGTGCCAGCAGTCCCTCATTTGGCGGAGAGCAGTACTTC
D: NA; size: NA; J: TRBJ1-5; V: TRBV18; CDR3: CASSPGTNQPQHF; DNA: TGTGCCAGCTCACCCGGGACAAATCAGCCCCAGCATTTT
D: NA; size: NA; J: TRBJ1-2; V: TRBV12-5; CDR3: CASGPPSGGYTF; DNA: TGTGCTAGTGGTCCGCCATCAGGTGGCTACACCTTC
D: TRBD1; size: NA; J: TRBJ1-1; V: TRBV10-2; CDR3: CASTRGQGNVVTEAFF; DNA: TGCGCCAGCACTCGGGGACAGGGGAATGTTGTCACTGAAGCTTTCTTT
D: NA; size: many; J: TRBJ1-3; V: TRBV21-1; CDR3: CASPGSTGNTIYF; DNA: TGTGCCAGTCCGGGGAGTACGGGAAACACCATATATTTT
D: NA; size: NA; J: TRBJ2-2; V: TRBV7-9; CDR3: CASSFSQVGGELFF; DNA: TGTGCCAGCAGCTTCTCTCAGGTTGGCGGGGAGCTGTTTTTT
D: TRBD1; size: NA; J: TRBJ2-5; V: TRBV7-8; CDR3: CASSLKRTGEAQYF; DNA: TGTGCCAGCAGCTTAAAGAGGACAGGGGAGGCCCAGTACTTC
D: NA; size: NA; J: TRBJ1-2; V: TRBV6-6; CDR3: CASSRTANYGYTF; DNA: TGTGCCAGCAGCCGGACAGCTAACTATGGCTACACCTTC
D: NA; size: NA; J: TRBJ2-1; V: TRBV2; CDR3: CASKGDSSYNEQFF; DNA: TGTGCCAGCAAGGGGGACTCCTCCTACAATGAGCAGTTCTTC
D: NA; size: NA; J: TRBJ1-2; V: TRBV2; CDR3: CASSDTDIYGYTF; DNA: TGTGCCAGCAGTGATACGGACATCTATGGCTACACCTTC